These T cell receptor beta chains were read from a single sample in a study of blood T cell repertoires in COVID-19. The repertoire was sequenced with immunoSEQ multiplex PCR; TCRdb's copy has only in-frame clones and lacks some. The repertoire consists of fewer than 200,000 clones, with around 90% occurring once and the leading ten covering roughly 1.5%. The sequencing sample was made of peripheral blood. All receptors derive from a woman aged 50 to 65 with acute or convalescent COVID-19. CDR3s include the opening cysteine and the closing phenylalanine or tryptophan. The D gene is left open where the match is weak. Size values are once, few and many counts, or a class for expanded clones, and some rows have none.

TRBD2	TRBJ2-3	-	TRBV3-1/TRBV3-2	CASSPRTSGGTDTQYF	TGTGCCAGCAGCCCCCGGACTAGCGGGGGTACAGATACGCAGTATTTT
-	TRBJ2-7	-	TRBV7-2	CASSLVQGLTYEQYF	TGTGCCAGCAGCTTAGTACAGGGCCTAACCTACGAGCAGTACTTC
-	TRBJ1-1	-	TRBV29-1	CSVERVGAFF	TGCAGCGTTGAGAGGGTGGGGGCTTTCTTT
-	TRBJ2-2	-	TRBV19	CASSLGANTGELFF	TGTGCCAGTAGTCTCGGAGCGAACACCGGGGAGCTGTTTTTT
TRBD2	TRBJ2-3	-	TRBV7-2	CASSLVSGVTDTQYF	TGTGCCAGCAGCTTAGTTAGCGGGGTAACAGATACGCAGTATTTT
TRBD2	TRBJ2-7	-	TRBV6-2/TRBV6-3	CASSYSRTSGSSYEQYF	TGTGCCAGCAGTTACTCCCGAACTAGCGGTTCGTCCTACGAGCAGTACTTC
-	TRBJ1-5	-	TRBV7-8	CASSYNRDSNQPQHF	TGTGCCAGCAGCTACAACAGGGATAGCAATCAGCCCCAGCATTTT
-	TRBJ1-2	-	TRBV19	CASSILGGGYTF	TGTGCCAGTAGTATACTCGGCGGGGGCTACACCTTC
TRBD1	TRBJ1-5	-	TRBV19	CASSAGQAPQPQHF	TGTGCCAGTAGCGCAGGACAGGCGCCCCAGCCCCAGCATTTT
-	TRBJ1-6	-	TRBV19	CASSTSSGVIRSPLHF	TGTGCCAGTAGTACATCGTCGGGGGTTATTAGGTCACCCCTCCACTTT
TRBD1	TRBJ1-2	-	TRBV6-2/TRBV6-3	CASSYIGQGTYGYTF	TGTGCCAGCAGTTACATCGGACAGGGAACCTATGGCTACACCTTC
-	TRBJ1-1	-	TRBV12-3/TRBV12-4	CASSLTGSTEAFF	TGTGCCAGCAGTTTAACAGGGTCGACTGAAGCTTTCTTT
TRBD2	TRBJ2-5	-	TRBV5-1	CASSLAGAGGRETQYF	TGCGCCAGCAGCTTGGCCGGAGCGGGGGGAAGGGAGACCCAGTACTTC
TRBD1	TRBJ1-2	-	TRBV7-2	CASSSLGTDYGYTF	TGTGCCAGCAGCTCCCTAGGGACAGACTATGGCTACACCTTC
TRBD1	TRBJ1-2	-	TRBV5-1	CASSPGQGSFYGYTF	TGCGCCAGCAGTCCCGGACAGGGATCCTTCTATGGCTACACCTTC
TRBD2	TRBJ2-3	-	TRBV5-6	CASVLAGGRPDTQYF	TGTGCCAGCGTACTAGCGGGAGGGAGGCCAGATACGCAGTATTTT
-	TRBJ1-2	-	TRBV5-4	CASSLRVAGPYGYTF	TGTGCCAGCAGCCTAAGGGTAGCGGGGCCCTATGGCTACACCTTC
-	TRBJ2-7	once	TRBV7-9	CASSPNRVHEQYF	TGTGCCAGCAGCCCGAACAGGGTCCACGAGCAGTACTTC
-	TRBJ1-3	-	TRBV7-2	CASSFWSSSGNTIYF	TGTGCCAGCAGCTTCTGGAGCAGCTCTGGAAACACCATATATTTT
TRBD1	TRBJ1-4	once	TRBV7-9	CASNPGTGDEKLFF	TGTGCCAGCAATCCCGGGACAGGAGATGAAAAACTGTTTTTT
-	TRBJ1-1	-	TRBV6-5	CASRSLGGRDTEAFF	TGTGCCAGCAGATCACTAGGAGGGCGGGACACTGAAGCTTTCTTT
-	TRBJ2-1	-	TRBV29-1	CSDGSRLSYNEQFF	TGCAGCGATGGTAGCAGACTCTCCTACAATGAGCAGTTCTTC
-	TRBJ1-2	-	TRBV19	CASSIDGQVYGYTF	TGTGCCAGTAGTATAGATGGCCAGGTCTATGGCTACACCTTC
TRBD1	TRBJ1-1	once	TRBV7-2	CASSPGGLENTEAFF	TGTGCCAGCAGCCCAGGGGGTTTGGAAAACACTGAAGCTTTCTTT
TRBD2	TRBJ2-1	-	TRBV4-1	CASSQGPALAGANNEQFF	TGCGCCAGCAGCCAAGGCCCCGCCCTAGCGGGAGCTAACAATGAGCAGTTCTTC
TRBD1	TRBJ1-1	-	TRBV18	CASSLTGEETEAFF	TGTGCCAGCTCACTGACAGGGGAGGAGACTGAAGCTTTCTTT
TRBD2	TRBJ2-3	-	TRBV19	CASGRGDTDTQYF	TGTGCCAGTGGGCGGGGGGACACAGATACGCAGTATTTT
TRBD1	TRBJ2-6	-	TRBV19	CASRRQGYGANVLTF	TGTGCCAGTAGAAGACAGGGTTATGGGGCCAACGTCCTGACTTTC
-	TRBJ1-1	-	TRBV7-6	CASSPRGDYTEAFF	TGTGCCAGCAGCCCCCGGGGGGACTACACTGAAGCTTTCTTT
-	TRBJ1-5	once	TRBV28	CASREVIGPALDQPQHF	TGTGCCAGCAGGGAAGTAATTGGGCCGGCGCTCGATCAGCCCCAGCATTTT
-	TRBJ2-4	-	TRBV7-2	CASSSTGAKNIQYF	TGTGCCAGCAGCTCAACAGGAGCCAAAAACATTCAGTACTTC
-	TRBJ2-1	-	TRBV6-5	CASGGSNQNNEQFF	TGTGCCAGCGGGGGGTCAAATCAAAACAATGAGCAGTTCTTC
-	TRBJ1-2	once	TRBV23-1	CASSQSLQINGYTF	TGCGCCAGCAGTCAATCTCTACAGATCAATGGCTACACCTTC
TRBD1	TRBJ1-3	-	TRBV7-6	CASSHKLQGALGNTIYF	TGTGCCAGCAGCCACAAATTGCAGGGGGCTCTTGGAAACACCATATATTTT
-	TRBJ1-1	once	TRBV24-1	CATSEEGMAFF	TGTGCCACCAGTGAGGAGGGGATGGCTTTCTTT
-	TRBJ2-5	-	TRBV9	CASSVDDRIQETQYF	TGTGCCAGCAGCGTAGACGACAGGATCCAAGAGACCCAGTACTTC
TRBD2	TRBJ2-1	-	TRBV19	CASNKRRERDNEQFF	TGTGCCAGTAACAAGAGGCGGGAGAGGGACAATGAGCAGTTCTTC
TRBD1	TRBJ2-5	-	TRBV12-5	CASGRTGGSQETQYF	TGTGCTAGTGGAAGGACAGGGGGCAGCCAAGAGACCCAGTACTTC
-	TRBJ2-5	once	TRBV5-1	CASSLASTDTQETQYF	TGCGCCAGCAGCTTGGCCAGTACAGATACACAAGAGACCCAGTACTTC
TRBD2	TRBJ2-3	-	TRBV11-2	CASKTLAGAADTQYF	TGTGCCAGCAAAACCCTAGCGGGAGCGGCAGATACGCAGTATTTT
TRBD1	TRBJ2-2	-	TRBV14	CASSQRDRVTTGELFF	TGTGCCAGCAGCCAACGGGACAGGGTTACCACCGGGGAGCTGTTTTTT
-	TRBJ1-2	-	TRBV7-9	CASSPSGGPSGYTF	TGTGCCAGCAGCCCAAGCGGGGGGCCGAGTGGCTACACCTTC
TRBD1	TRBJ2-2	-	TRBV5-1	CASSFTIQGAGTGELFF	TGCGCCAGCAGCTTTACTATACAGGGGGCAGGGACCGGGGAGCTGTTTTTT
-	TRBJ2-2	-	TRBV27	CASSFLATNTGELFF	TGTGCCAGCAGTTTCCTGGCCACGAACACCGGGGAGCTGTTTTTT
TRBD2	TRBJ2-1	-	TRBV11-3	CASSPEGGAGGHEQFF	TGTGCCAGCAGCCCGGAGGGTGGAGCGGGGGGGCATGAGCAGTTCTTC
-	TRBJ1-5	-	TRBV2	CASSRTDSNQPQHF	TGTGCCAGCAGCCGGACAGATAGCAATCAGCCCCAGCATTTT
-	TRBJ2-1	-	TRBV10-3	CAISELGHSNEQFF	TGTGCCATCAGTGAGTTGGGACACTCCAATGAGCAGTTCTTC
-	TRBJ1-4	-	TRBV9	CASSVGETADEKLFF	TGTGCCAGCAGCGTAGGTGAGACAGCTGATGAAAAACTGTTTTTT
-	TRBJ2-3	-	TRBV5-1	CASSLLWDTQYF	TGCGCCAGCAGCCTTCTATGGGATACGCAGTATTTT
-	TRBJ2-7	-	TRBV2	CASRQAQDSSYEQYF	TGTGCCAGCAGGCAGGCCCAGGACTCCTCCTACGAGCAGTACTTC
-	TRBJ2-5	-	TRBV2	CASSEAQIFQETQYF	TGTGCCAGCAGTGAAGCGCAGATATTTCAAGAGACCCAGTACTTC
-	TRBJ1-6	-	TRBV7-2	CASSLFGLGDYISPLHF	TGTGCCAGCAGCTTATTCGGGTTAGGGGACTATATTTCACCCCTCCACTTT
-	TRBJ1-2	-	TRBV12-3/TRBV12-4	CASSLKSYGYTF	TGTGCCAGCAGTTTAAAGAGCTATGGCTACACCTTC
TRBD2	TRBJ2-1	-	TRBV6-5	CASGPSGASYNEQFF	TGTGCCAGCGGACCTAGCGGGGCCTCCTACAATGAGCAGTTCTTC